These T cell receptor beta chains were read from a single sample in a study of identifying expanded T cells in peripheral blood. Using immunoSEQ multiplex PCR, the repertoire was profiled, and TCRdb retains in-frame clones only, with some absent. The sample yields 75,000 to 95,000 clones, 70% to 90% seen once. The specimen sequenced was blood. These receptor sequences come from a person between 18 and 75 years old in good health. Both conserved end residues are part of each CDR3. D genes are given only for firm matches. Clone size is stated in some rows and not others, as once, few, many or a class when expanded.

TRBJ2-4	-	TRBV6-5	-	CASSYVGYGVKNIQYF	TGTGCCAGCAGTTATGTGGGTTACGGGGTCAAAAACATTCAGTACTTC
TRBJ2-7	few	TRBV15	TRBD2	CATSFSGAGYEQYF	TGTGCCACCAGCTTCAGCGGGGCAGGATACGAGCAGTACTTC
TRBJ2-2	-	TRBV7-9	-	CASRRLAAPNTGELFF	TGTGCCAGCAGGAGATTAGCGGCCCCAAACACCGGGGAGCTGTTTTTT
TRBJ2-3	once	TRBV9	TRBD1	CASSVQGARFTDTQYF	TGTGCCAGCAGCGTACAGGGGGCCCGCTTCACAGATACGCAGTATTTT
TRBJ1-3	-	TRBV29-1	TRBD1	CSVSAGGGNTIYF	TGCAGCGTTTCGGCAGGGGGAGGAAACACCATATATTTT
TRBJ2-7	-	TRBV30	TRBD1	CAWSGQAVFEQYF	TGTGCCTGGAGCGGACAGGCCGTATTCGAGCAGTACTTC
TRBJ1-1	-	TRBV18	TRBD1	CASFPGQGNTEAFF	TGTGCCAGCTTCCCGGGACAGGGGAACACTGAAGCTTTCTTT
TRBJ1-1	-	TRBV7-3	-	CASSLDAGATEAFF	TGTGCCAGCAGCTTAGACGCAGGGGCCACTGAAGCTTTCTTT
TRBJ1-2	-	TRBV9	TRBD1	CASSPHRLTGGYYGYTF	TGTGCCAGCAGCCCACACCGCCTTACAGGGGGCTACTATGGCTACACCTTC
TRBJ1-1	-	TRBV27	-	CASSFGGAIAEAFF	TGTGCCAGCAGTTTTGGGGGGGCGATCGCTGAAGCTTTCTTT
TRBJ1-1	few	TRBV20-1	-	CSAVGEIAAFF	TGCAGTGCGGTGGGAGAAATTGCGGCTTTCTTT
TRBJ1-3	-	TRBV5-4	-	CASSLGGAYGNTIYF	TGTGCCAGCAGCTTGGGCGGGGCCTATGGAAACACCATATATTTT
TRBJ2-2	-	TRBV7-9	TRBD1	CASSLGGDRGPRGTGELFF	TGTGCCAGCAGCTTAGGCGGCGACAGGGGGCCTCGGGGCACCGGGGAGCTGTTTTTT
TRBJ2-3	once	TRBV11-3	-	CASSLGVASPDTQYF	TGTGCCAGCAGCTTAGGGGTGGCCAGCCCAGATACGCAGTATTTT
TRBJ1-5	-	TRBV30	-	CAWSVLGTEPQHF	TGTGCCTGGAGTGTATTAGGGACGGAGCCCCAGCATTTT
TRBJ1-2	-	TRBV2	-	CASSESYGYTF	TGTGCCAGCAGTGAATCCTATGGCTACACCTTC
TRBJ2-5	-	TRBV5-4	TRBD1	CASSPGQRQETQYF	TGTGCCAGCAGCCCGGGACAGCGTCAAGAGACCCAGTACTTC
TRBJ2-4	-	TRBV2	-	CASSLQRASVNIQYF	TGTGCCAGCAGTTTGCAGCGAGCCTCCGTAAACATTCAGTACTTC
TRBJ1-3	-	TRBV25-1	TRBD1	CASSEGQGAGNTIYF	TGTGCCAGCAGTGAGGGACAGGGAGCTGGAAACACCATATATTTT
TRBJ1-2	-	TRBV12-5	-	CASGLRGTNYGYTF	TGTGCTAGTGGTTTGCGGGGGACTAACTATGGCTACACCTTC
TRBJ2-5	-	TRBV11-2	TRBD1	CASSLQRQGGKETQYF	TGTGCCAGCAGCTTGCAGAGACAGGGTGGGAAAGAGACCCAGTACTTC
TRBJ2-7	-	TRBV7-3	-	CARDGEQYF	TGTGCCCGCGACGGGGAGCAGTACTTC
TRBJ2-2	-	TRBV14	-	CASSQVRVINTGELFF	TGTGCCAGCAGCCAAGTCAGGGTGATAAACACCGGGGAGCTGTTTTTT
TRBJ1-5	few	TRBV10-3	-	CAISPQGEGNQPQHF	TGTGCCATCAGCCCCCAGGGTGAGGGCAATCAGCCCCAGCATTTT
TRBJ1-5	-	TRBV11-2	TRBD1	CASSASGGGNQPQHF	TGTGCCAGCAGCGCCTCAGGGGGCGGCAATCAGCCCCAGCATTTT
TRBJ1-5	few	TRBV6-1	TRBD1	CATTNRGGNQPQHF	TGTGCCACCACGAACAGGGGAGGCAATCAGCCCCAGCATTTT
TRBJ1-4	-	TRBV5-1	TRBD1	CASSRETGTEKLFF	TGCGCCAGCAGCCGGGAGACAGGGACAGAAAAACTGTTTTTT
TRBJ2-5	once	TRBV5-1	-	CASFRQQETQYF	TGCGCCAGCTTCCGGCAGCAAGAGACCCAGTACTTC
TRBJ1-1	-	TRBV6-5	TRBD1	CASNRGQNTEAFF	TGTGCCTCAAACAGGGGACAGAACACTGAAGCTTTCTTT
TRBJ2-3	once	TRBV4-1	TRBD1	CASSHRLGTVTDTQYF	TGCGCCAGCAGCCACAGGTTAGGGACAGTCACAGATACGCAGTATTTT
TRBJ1-6	-	TRBV10-3	TRBD1	CAISESTGLSPLHF	TGTGCCATCAGTGAGTCGACAGGGCTGTCACCCCTCCACTTT
TRBJ2-3	-	TRBV9	-	CASSPRGTDTQYF	TGTGCCAGCAGCCCGAGGGGCACAGATACGCAGTATTTT
TRBJ1-1	-	TRBV27	-	CASSLSGRLNTEAFF	TGTGCCAGCAGTTTATCGGGCAGATTGAACACTGAAGCTTTCTTT
TRBJ1-2	-	TRBV18	TRBD1	CASSSGSGTGAVYGYTF	TGTGCCAGCTCCTCAGGATCCGGGACAGGGGCCGTCTATGGCTACACCTTC
TRBJ2-4	once	TRBV4-1	TRBD1	CASSQETRDSKNIQYF	TGCGCCAGCAGCCAGGAGACTCGGGACAGCAAAAACATTCAGTACTTC
TRBJ1-1	-	TRBV7-2	-	CASSFTSRAEAFF	TGTGCCAGCAGCTTTACCTCCCGGGCTGAAGCTTTCTTT
TRBJ1-1	-	TRBV7-9	TRBD1	CASSLAGDRGQAFF	TGTGCCAGCAGCTTAGCGGGGGACAGGGGGCAAGCTTTCTTT
TRBJ1-2	-	TRBV10-3	-	CAIHTGSSNYGYTF	TGTGCCATCCATACAGGAAGTTCTAACTATGGCTACACCTTC
TRBJ1-3	-	TRBV5-1	-	CASSKAGAGGNTIYF	TGCGCCAGCAGTAAGGCTGGGGCGGGTGGAAACACCATATATTTT
TRBJ1-3	-	TRBV30	-	CAWSYGFPGNTIYF	TGTGCCTGGAGTTACGGCTTCCCGGGAAACACCATATATTTT
TRBJ1-2	-	TRBV7-9	-	CASSPGYNYGYTF	TGTGCCAGCAGCCCGGGATATAACTATGGCTACACCTTC
TRBJ1-3	-	TRBV5-5	TRBD1	CASSFGQGVGGNTIYF	TGTGCCAGCAGCTTCGGACAGGGGGTGGGTGGAAACACCATATATTTT
TRBJ1-1	-	TRBV2	-	CASLATGREAFF	TGTGCCAGTTTGGCCACAGGGCGTGAAGCTTTCTTT
TRBJ1-5	-	TRBV7-8	-	CASSLYREDQPQHF	TGTGCCAGCAGCTTATATAGGGAGGATCAGCCCCAGCATTTT
TRBJ1-2	-	TRBV14	-	CASSASHTGGTF	TGTGCCAGCAGCGCGAGCCATACGGGCGGGACCTTC
TRBJ2-2	-	TRBV4-1	TRBD2	CASSLPGLAGEGAGELFF	TGCGCCAGCAGCCTTCCGGGACTAGCGGGAGAAGGCGCCGGGGAGCTGTTTTTT
TRBJ2-7	few	TRBV6-5	TRBD1	CASGGTGNGEQYF	TGTGCCAGCGGGGGGACAGGGAATGGCGAGCAGTACTTC
TRBJ2-1	-	TRBV10-3	TRBD2	CAISEPGTSGSNYNEQFF	TGTGCCATCAGTGAACCCGGGACTAGCGGGAGCAATTACAATGAGCAGTTCTTC
TRBJ2-2	-	TRBV10-2	-	CASLFTGELFF	TGCGCCAGCCTCTTCACCGGGGAGCTGTTTTTT
TRBJ2-7	-	TRBV27	-	CASSFQGLGEQYF	TGTGCCAGCAGTTTTCAGGGGTTGGGCGAGCAGTACTTC
TRBJ2-1	-	TRBV6-6	TRBD2	CASSPGGSYNEQFF	TGTGCCAGCAGCCCGGGAGGCTCCTACAATGAGCAGTTCTTC